This entry concerns a single TCR beta chain. The antigen is unknown. Amplification used 60 Vbeta primers and 13 Jbeta primers. Measured with immunoSEQ multiplex PCR; TCRdb has only the in-frame clones, and not every one. Here the sample spans tens of thousands of clones, around 80% being singletons. The source of the sample is a study of cytomegalovirus exposure and HLA in healthy donors. Study-wide points: In a later analysis, productive TCRs from donors in an Asian-associated ancestry cluster reportedly carried fewer N-insertions than the cohort mean.

This CDR3 region has 15 residues. Trimming took off 2 bases at V and 5 bases at J, with 15 bases between the two ends. Germline lookup yields CDR1 SGHTA and CDR2 FQGNSA. This chain uses TRBV7-2 with TRBJ1-1, with D tentatively TRBD1 (5 bases). Sequenced: PBMCs. This TCR was recovered from a man aged 40-49 years in good health and CMV-seronegative. The CDR3: CASSLRGRASTEAFF. The CDR3 coding sequence is TGTGCCAGCAGCTTACGCGGCAGGGCAAGTACTGAAGCTTTCTTT.